This T cell receptor beta chain was sequenced in a study of T cell changes during pregnancy in multiple sclerosis. Method: immunoSEQ multiplex PCR; TCRdb's copy keeps in-frame clones and lacks some. The sample carries roughly 55,000 clones, approximately 92% recorded once. The germline CDR1 and CDR2 sequences are SGHAT and FQDESV (reference sequence). The ends were cut back, 5 bases at V and 0 bases at J, with 8 bases in the middle. The CDR3 has 14 residues. The sample consisted of CD4+ T cells from peripheral blood mononuclear cells, taken after pregnancy. This receptor was identified in a female donor in good health, enrolled as a control in a pregnancy study. The chain is built from TRBV11-1 and TRBJ1-3, with TRBD1 as a possible D gene (5 bases). CDR3 in amino acids: CASSRQRSGNTIYF. The CDR3 bases are TGTGCCAGCAGCCGACAGCGCTCTGGAAACACCATATATTTT.